Presented here are 24 T cell receptor beta chains from one specimen sequenced in a study of T cells in Graves' hyperthyroidism and ophthalmopathy. Authors of the study amplified TCR beta CDR3 regions from RNA transcripts. First-round RT-PCR targeting the TCR CDR3 was performed with the HTBI primer set. TCRdb redid the calling of the multiplex PCR reads with MiXCR, one entry per CDR3 protein. The table has a few hundred thousand distinct CDR3 sequences, around 15% seen once; the top ten hold about 19%. Sequencing used blood. These receptors originate from a woman in her twenties or thirties with Graves' ophthalmopathy.

This clonotype was detected ten times or more. The chain uses TRBV5-1 and TRBJ2-5; D is possibly TRBD2 (5 bases). Germline CDR1 SGHRS, CDR2 YFSETQ. The CDR3 has 15 amino acids. Trimming left V 4 bases short and J 5 bases short, with 18 bases between. The CDR3 bases are TGCGCCAGCAGCGGAAACGGGATCGCCCAGGAGACCCAGTACTTC. Its protein is CASSGNGIAQETQYF.

The table lists this clonotype with many counts. The rearrangement links TRBV29-1 to TRBJ2-1; TRBD1 matches 9 bases. Germline V gene sequence: CDR1 SQVTM, CDR2 ANQGSEA. CDR3 length: 11 residues. The CDR3 DNA sequence: TGCATGGGACAGGGATACAATGAGCAGTTCTTC. This encodes CMGQGYNEQFF.

This clonotype was counted many times. V gene TRBV7-2 combines with J gene TRBJ2-1, with a possible D match to TRBD1 (5 bases). The length of the CDR3 is 16 residues. Per germline, CDR1 SGHTA and CDR2 FQGNSA. Trimming shortened V by 2 bases and J by 5 bases, and 16 bases separated the two germline ends. This CDR3 reads CASSLNPVRANNEQFF. CDR3 DNA sequence: TGTGCCAGCAGCTTAAATCCGGTCAGGGCAAACAATGAGCAGTTCTTC. Together with reference TRBV7-2 and TRBJ2-1, the CDR3 gives the full variable domain: GAGVSQSPSNKVTEKGKDVELRCDPISGHTALYWYRQSLGQGLEFLIYFQGNSAPDKSGLPSDRFSAERTGGSVSTLTIQRTQQEDSAVYLCASSLNPVRANNEQFFGPGTRLTVL.

V gene TRBV6-1 combines with J gene TRBJ2-7, with D possibly being TRBD1 (5 bases). The CDR3 contains 14 residues. Trimming cost V 5 bases and J 6 bases, with 17 bases left between them. From germline, CDR1 is MNHNS and CDR2 SASEGT. Written as DNA, the CDR3 is TGTGCCAGCAGTCTCAGGGCCGCCCCCCCCGAGCAGTACTTC. Translating it yields CASSLRAAPPEQYF.

This clonotype was found many times. The chain couples TRBV18 to TRBJ1-1; D gene ambiguous. The CDR3 extends over 15 amino acids. Germline CDR1 KGHSH, CDR2 LQKENI. Trimming removed 0 bases at V and 3 bases at J, with 11 bases between. The CDR3 protein is CASSPPVPADTEAFF. CDR3 nucleotides: TGTGCCAGCTCACCACCGGTCCCGGCAGACACTGAAGCTTTCTTT.

There are many counts of this clonotype. The chain has TRBV5-8 and TRBJ2-3; unclear D gene. This CDR3 spans 16 amino acids. Trimming took off 1 base at V and 0 bases at J, with 12 bases between the two ends. Germline lookup yields CDR1 SGHTS and CDR2 YDEGEE. The CDR3 sequence: CASSLFPSGSTDTQYF. The CDR3 DNA reads TGTGCCAGCAGCTTGTTCCCTTCTGGTAGCACAGATACGCAGTATTTT.

The V and J genes are TRBV12-3 or TRBV12-4 and TRBJ2-3; 11 bases fit TRBD2. CDR3 length: 17 amino acids. J was trimmed by 2 bases and V by 6 bases; bases with no gene match: 10. The CDR3 DNA reads TGTGCCAGCAGCCCGGTAGCGGGGGGGCCCCCCACAGATACGCAGTATTTT. Its protein is CASSPVAGGPPTDTQYF.

Within the sample, this clonotype is medium-sized (0.01 to 0.1%). This chain uses TRBV28 with TRBJ2-1, with a possible D match to TRBD1 (6 bases). The CDR3 contains 16 residues. V lost 6 bases and J lost 3, with 18 bases in between. Germline V gives CDR1 MDHEN, CDR2 SYDVKM. The CDR3 sequence: CASRSRRTGNYNEQFF. The CDR3 DNA sequence: TGTGCCAGCAGATCACGCAGAACAGGGAACTACAATGAGCAGTTCTTC. Based on the CDR3 plus reference TRBV28 and TRBJ2-1, the full variable domain is DVKVTQSSRYLVKRTGEKVFLECVQDMDHENMFWYRQDPGLGLRLIYFSYDVKMKEKGDIPEGYSVSREKKERFSLILESASTNQTSMYLCASRSRRTGNYNEQFFGPGTRLTVL.

In its sample, this clonotype was seen many times. DNA for the CDR3: TGCGCCAGCAGCCCGGAATCGAACACTGAAGCTTTCTTT. Amino acid sequence: CASSPESNTEAFF. The V gene is TRBV4-1, the J gene TRBJ1-1, with unresolved D. V shed 4 bases and J shed 1 base, with 7 bases lying between them. The CDR3 is made up of 13 amino acids. Germline loops: CDR1 MGHRA, CDR2 YSYEKL.

Ten or more counts support this clonotype. This chain uses TRBV11-2 with TRBJ2-5; D gene unclear. This CDR3 contains 15 residues. Germline loops: CDR1 SGHAT, CDR2 FQNNGV. V lost 5 bases to trimming and J lost 2 bases, with 15 bases between them. The DNA of the CDR3 is TGTGCCAGCAGCCCCGGTAAACAGAAACAAGAGACCCAGTACTTC. Its protein is CASSPGKQKQETQYF. Based on the CDR3 plus reference TRBV11-2 and TRBJ2-5, the full variable domain is EAGVAQSPRYKIIEKRQSVAFWCNPISGHATLYWYQQILGQGPKLLIQFQNNGVVDDSQLPKDRFSAERLKGVDSTLKIQPAKLEDSAVYLCASSPGKQKQETQYFGPGTRLLVL.

This clonotype appeared many times. J is TRBJ1-1 and V is TRBV15; 9 nucleotides agree with TRBD1. The CDR3 loop spans 17 amino acids. Germline trimming cut 3 bases from V and 7 bases from J; bases unmatched to any gene: 15. Germline V gene lookup returns CDR1 LNHNV and CDR2 YYDKDF (reference sequence). CDR3 DNA sequence: TGTGCCACCAGCAGGGGGGAGGGACAGGGCGGTGGTGTTGAAGCTTTCTTT. This codes for CATSRGEGQGGGVEAFF. Complete variable domain (other parts from reference TRBV15 and TRBJ1-1): DAMVIQNPRYQVTQFGKPVTLSCSQTLNHNVMYWYQQKSSQAPKLLFHYYDKDFNNEADTPDNFQSRRPNTSFCFLDIRSPGLGDTAMYLCATSRGEGQGGGVEAFFGQGTRLTVV.

This clonotype was counted ten times or more. This rearrangement joins TRBV7-8 to TRBJ1-5; 10 bases are a match to TRBD1. Germline CDR1 reads SGHVS; CDR2 reads FQNEAQ. The V segment lost 5 bases and the J segment 3 bases; nucleotides outside the gene matches: 4. The CDR3 contains 15 residues. CDR3 amino acids: CASSAGTGDNQPQHF. In nucleotides, the CDR3 is TGTGCCAGCAGCGCCGGGACAGGGGACAATCAGCCCCAGCATTTT.

The table lists this clonotype with many counts. The V call is TRBV2, the J call TRBJ2-4; D is tentatively TRBD1 or TRBD2 (5 bases each). CDR1 and CDR2 from the germline V gene are SNHLY and FYNNEI. The CDR3 totals 15 residues. Trimming removed 1 base from V and 3 bases from J, with 10 bases in between. CDR3 region: CASSEDRGGKNIQYF. Written as DNA, the CDR3 is TGTGCCAGCAGTGAAGATCGGGGCGGCAAAAACATTCAGTACTTC.

The chain has TRBV7-2 and TRBJ2-7, with D possibly TRBD2 on 7 matching bases. The CDR3 loop spans 16 amino acids. The V gene lost 0 bases and the J gene lost 2 bases, with 14 bases spanning the gap. Germline CDR1 and CDR2: SGHTA and FQGNSA. The CDR3 region has the DNA TGTGCCAGCAGCTTAGCGGCGGGGGCTAAGGCCTACGAGCAGTACTTC. Amino acids: CASSLAAGAKAYEQYF.

Note on this clonotype: The junction differs from germline at one of its ends, possibly a read error. The J gene is TRBJ1-1, the V gene TRBV5-1, with 7 bases lining up with TRBD1. This CDR3 is 15 amino acids long. In germline, CDR1 is SGHRS, CDR2 YFSETQ. The CDR3 bases are TGCGCCAGCAGCTTGCATCAGGGGGGAGTTTCCGAAGCTTCCTTT. It yields the protein CASSLHQGGVSEASF.

This clonotype has a count of ten or more. The chain carries TRBV6-2 or TRBV6-3 and TRBJ1-5, with D possibly being TRBD1 (5 bases). The CDR3 is 13 amino acids. The V end lost 4 bases, the J end lost 12 bases, and 16 bases lay between the germline ends. Germline V lookup: CDR1 MNHEY, CDR2 SVGEGT. CDR3 in DNA: TGTGCCAGCAGTTTCGCGGGGTCAGGGCGCCAGCATTTT. It yields the protein CASSFAGSGRQHF.

In its sample, this clonotype was seen a few times. The gene calls are TRBV19 and TRBJ2-5; no firm D call. Germline lookup yields CDR1 LNHDA and CDR2 SQIVND (reference sequence). V was cut by 0 bases and J by 10 bases, with 15 bases left in between. The CDR3 is made up of 14 amino acids. The CDR3 loop is CASSIDRWALYQYF. The DNA for the CDR3 is TGTGCCAGTAGTATAGATCGGTGGGCGCTTTACCAGTACTTC.

This clonotype showed up just a few times. The J gene is TRBJ1-4, the V gene TRBV20-1; a weak D match, TRBD1 (5 bases). The CDR3 is 11 residues long. Germline assignment: CDR1 DFQATT and CDR2 SNEGSKA (reference sequence). Trimming removed 7 bases at V and 10 bases at J, with 13 bases between. The CDR3 loop is CSVPGPGKLFF. Here the CDR3 DNA reads TGCAGTGTGCCAGGGCCCGGAAAACTGTTTTTT.

This clonotype was counted many times. The CDR3 region has the DNA TGTGCCAGCTCACCAGACCATCTGGGTGGCTACACCTTC. It codes for CASSPDHLGGYTF. The genes are TRBV18 and TRBJ1-2; D remains ambiguous. Germline values: CDR1 KGHSH, CDR2 LQKENI. Trimming pared 2 bases from V and 7 bases from J, leaving 11 bases between. This CDR3 is 13 amino acids long. The full variable domain, rest sourced from reference TRBV18 and TRBJ1-2, is NAGVMQNPRHLVRRRGQEARLRCSPMKGHSHVYWYRQLPEEGLKFMVYLQKENIIDESGMPKERFSAEFPKEGPSILRIQQVVRGDSAAYFCASSPDHLGGYTFGSGTRLTVV.

In its sample, this clonotype was seen many times. CDR3 bases: TGTGCCAGCAGGGAAGTCGGGGGTTTTCCTGAAGCTTTCTTT. This gives the protein CASREVGGFPEAFF. V usage is TRBV7-9 and J usage is TRBJ1-1; possibly TRBD1 for D (5 bases). Trimming stripped 6 bases from V and 6 bases from J, with 17 bases between. Looked up from germline, CDR1 is SEHNR and CDR2 is FQNEAQ (reference sequence). This CDR3 spans 14 amino acids.

CDR3 residues: CSGFGNRGRRNTEAFF. The CDR3 region has the DNA TGCAGCGGCTTCGGGAACAGGGGGCGACGGAACACTGAAGCTTTCTTT. The rearrangement uses TRBV29-1 and TRBJ1-1; 9 nucleotides align to TRBD1. The CDR3 consists of 16 residues. Trimming cost V 7 bases and J 1 base; bases outside gene matches: 13. Germline V gives CDR1 SQVTM, CDR2 ANQGSEA.

The V gene is TRBV10-2, the J gene TRBJ1-4; the D gene is possibly TRBD1 (5 bases). The V gene lost 2 bases and the J gene lost 8 bases, with 15 bases spanning the gap. The germline gives CDR1 WSHSY, CDR2 SAAADI. The CDR3 loop spans 15 amino acids. CDR3 protein: CASSESGGIREKLFF. CDR3 in DNA: TGCGCCAGCAGTGAGAGTGGGGGGATACGCGAAAAACTGTTTTTT.

This clonotype was seen repeatedly, ten times or more. CDR3 loop: CASSVGGQGFSYNEQFF. In DNA, the CDR3 is TGTGCCAGCAGCGTAGGAGGACAGGGGTTCTCCTACAATGAGCAGTTCTTC. This rearrangement joins TRBV9 to TRBJ2-1; 9 bases agree with TRBD1. The V gene's germline CDR1 is SGDLS and CDR2 YYNGEE. Losses at the gene ends were 0 bases for V and 0 bases for J; bases not matched to a gene: 4. The CDR3 spans 17 residues.

In its sample, this clonotype was seen many times. This chain links TRBV19 with TRBJ2-1; tentative D call: TRBD2 (6 bases). CDR1 and CDR2 (germline): LNHDA, SQIVND (reference sequence). This CDR3 is 13 amino acids long. V lost 6 bases to trimming and J lost 0 bases, with 6 bases between them. CDR3: CASREGSYNEQFF. CDR3 in DNA: TGTGCCAGTAGGGAGGGCTCCTACAATGAGCAGTTCTTC.